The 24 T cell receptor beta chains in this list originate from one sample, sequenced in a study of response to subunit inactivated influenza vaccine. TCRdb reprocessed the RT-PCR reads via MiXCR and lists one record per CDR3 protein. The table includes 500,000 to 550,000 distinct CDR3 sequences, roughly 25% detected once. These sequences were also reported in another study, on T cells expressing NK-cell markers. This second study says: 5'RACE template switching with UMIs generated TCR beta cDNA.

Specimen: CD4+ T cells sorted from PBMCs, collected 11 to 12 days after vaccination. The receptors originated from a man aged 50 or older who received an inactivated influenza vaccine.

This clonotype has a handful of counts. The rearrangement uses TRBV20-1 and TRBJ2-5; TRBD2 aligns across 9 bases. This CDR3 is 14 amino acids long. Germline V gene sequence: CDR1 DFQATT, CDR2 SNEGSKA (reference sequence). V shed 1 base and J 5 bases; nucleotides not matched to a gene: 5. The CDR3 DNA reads TGCAGTGCTAGAGTGGGTAGCGGGGGCGAGACCCAGTACTTC. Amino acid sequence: CSARVGSGGETQYF.

For the CDR3, the DNA is TGTGCCAGCAGTTACTCGAGCAGGGGACCTAGCACAGATACGCAGTATTTT. Protein sequence: CASSYSSRGPSTDTQYF. This chain connects TRBV6-5 to TRBJ2-3; TRBD1 is a possible D gene (6 bases). From germline, CDR1 is MNHEY and CDR2 SVGAGI. Trimming left V 0 bases short and J 0 bases short, with 13 bases between. The CDR3 runs to 17 residues.

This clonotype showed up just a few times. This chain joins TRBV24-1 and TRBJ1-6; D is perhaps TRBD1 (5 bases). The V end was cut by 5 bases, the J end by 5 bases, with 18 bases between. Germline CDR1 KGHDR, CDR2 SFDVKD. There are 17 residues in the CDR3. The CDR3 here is CATSGIWGGENNSPLHF. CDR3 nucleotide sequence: TGTGCCACCAGTGGGATTTGGGGAGGGGAGAATAATTCACCCCTCCACTTT.

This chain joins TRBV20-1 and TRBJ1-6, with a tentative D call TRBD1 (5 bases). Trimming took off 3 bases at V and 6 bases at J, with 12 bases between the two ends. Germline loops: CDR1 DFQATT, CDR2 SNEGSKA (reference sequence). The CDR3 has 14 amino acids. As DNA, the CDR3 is TGCAGTGCTAGGATCCGGGACTTTAATTCACCCCTCCACTTT. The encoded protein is CSARIRDFNSPLHF.

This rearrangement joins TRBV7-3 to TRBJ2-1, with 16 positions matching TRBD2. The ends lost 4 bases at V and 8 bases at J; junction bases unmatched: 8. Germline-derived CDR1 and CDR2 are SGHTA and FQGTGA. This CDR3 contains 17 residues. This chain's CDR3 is CASSSGTSGRASDEQFF. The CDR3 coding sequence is TGTGCCAGCAGCTCTGGGACTAGCGGGAGGGCCTCAGATGAGCAGTTCTTC.

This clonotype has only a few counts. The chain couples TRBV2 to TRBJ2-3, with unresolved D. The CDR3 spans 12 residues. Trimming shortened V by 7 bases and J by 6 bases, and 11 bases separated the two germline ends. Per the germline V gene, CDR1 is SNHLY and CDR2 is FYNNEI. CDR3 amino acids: CASIRMGDTQYF. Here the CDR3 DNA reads TGTGCCAGCATAAGGATGGGGGATACGCAGTATTTT. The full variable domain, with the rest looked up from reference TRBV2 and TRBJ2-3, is EPEVTQTPSHQVTQMGQEVILRCVPISNHLYFYWYRQILGQKVEFLVSFYNNEISEKSEIFDDQFSVERPDGSNFTLKIRSTKLEDSAMYFCASIRMGDTQYFGPGTRLTVL.

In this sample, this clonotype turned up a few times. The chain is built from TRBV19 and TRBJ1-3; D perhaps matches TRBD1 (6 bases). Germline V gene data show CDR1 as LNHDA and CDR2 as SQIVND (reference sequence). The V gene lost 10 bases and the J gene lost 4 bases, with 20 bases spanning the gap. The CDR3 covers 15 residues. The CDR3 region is CATSPGARIGNTIYF. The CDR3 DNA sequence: TGTGCCACCTCACCGGGGGCCCGGATCGGAAACACCATATATTTT.

In DNA, the CDR3 is TGCGCCAGCAGCCCCCGGCCGGGTGGAGATACGCAGTATTTT. Its translation: CASSPRPGGDTQYF. The rearrangement links TRBV5-1 to TRBJ2-3, with D hard to call. Germline assignment: CDR1 SGHRS and CDR2 YFSETQ. Trimming removed 4 bases from V and 5 bases from J, with 14 bases in between. The CDR3 extends over 14 amino acids. The whole variable domain, remainder taken from reference TRBV5-1 and TRBJ2-3, is KAGVTQTPRYLIKTRGQQVTLSCSPISGHRSVSWYQQTPGQGLQFLFEYFSETQRNKGNFPGRFSGRQFSNSRSEMNVSTLELGDSALYLCASSPRPGGDTQYFGPGTRLTVL.

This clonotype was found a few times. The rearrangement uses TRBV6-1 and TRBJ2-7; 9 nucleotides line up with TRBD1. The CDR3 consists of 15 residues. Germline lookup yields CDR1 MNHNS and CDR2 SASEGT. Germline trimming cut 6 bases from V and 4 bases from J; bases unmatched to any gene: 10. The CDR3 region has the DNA TGTGCCAGCAGCCAAAAAAGGACAGGGGATTACGAGCAGTACTTC. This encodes CASSQKRTGDYEQYF.

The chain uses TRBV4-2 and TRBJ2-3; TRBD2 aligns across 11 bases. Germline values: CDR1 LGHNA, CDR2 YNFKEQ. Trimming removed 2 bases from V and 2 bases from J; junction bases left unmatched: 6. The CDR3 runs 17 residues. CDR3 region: CASSQLTSGTLTDTQYF. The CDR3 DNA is TGTGCCAGCAGCCAACTGACTAGCGGGACCCTCACAGATACGCAGTATTTT.

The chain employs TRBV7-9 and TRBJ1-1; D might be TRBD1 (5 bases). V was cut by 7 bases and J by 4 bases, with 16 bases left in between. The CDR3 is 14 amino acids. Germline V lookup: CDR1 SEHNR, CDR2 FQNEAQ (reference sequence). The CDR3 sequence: CASTQPPGTTEAFF. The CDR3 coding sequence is TGTGCCAGCACCCAACCCCCAGGGACCACTGAAGCTTTCTTT. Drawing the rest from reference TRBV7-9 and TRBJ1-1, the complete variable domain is DTGVSQNPRHKITKRGQNVTFRCDPISEHNRLYWYRQTLGQGPEFLTYFQNEAQLEKSRLLSDRFSAERPKGSFSTLEIQRTEQGDSAMYLCASTQPPGTTEAFFGQGTRLTVV.

CDR3: CAISRRASGRAGTGELFF. In DNA form, the CDR3 reads TGTGCCATCAGTCGAAGGGCTAGCGGGAGGGCCGGCACCGGGGAGCTGTTTTTT. The V gene is TRBV10-3, the J gene TRBJ2-2; 12 nucleotides match TRBD2. After removal of 5 bases from V and 4 bases from J, the junction contained 11 bases not matched to a gene. Germline V gives CDR1 ENHRY, CDR2 SYGVKD. There are 18 residues in the CDR3.

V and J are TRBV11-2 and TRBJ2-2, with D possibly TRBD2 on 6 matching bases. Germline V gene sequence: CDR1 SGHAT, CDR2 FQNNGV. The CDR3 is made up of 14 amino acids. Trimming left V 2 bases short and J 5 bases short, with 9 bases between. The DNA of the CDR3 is TGTGCCAGCAGCTTAAGCGGGCCGACCGGGGAGCTGTTTTTT. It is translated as CASSLSGPTGELFF.

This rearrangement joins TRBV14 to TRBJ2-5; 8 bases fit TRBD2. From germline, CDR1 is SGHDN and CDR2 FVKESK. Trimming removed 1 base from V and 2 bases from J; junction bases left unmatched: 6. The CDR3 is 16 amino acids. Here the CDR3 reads CASSQGGLALQETQYF. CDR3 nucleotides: TGTGCCAGCAGCCAAGGTGGACTAGCCCTACAAGAGACCCAGTACTTC.

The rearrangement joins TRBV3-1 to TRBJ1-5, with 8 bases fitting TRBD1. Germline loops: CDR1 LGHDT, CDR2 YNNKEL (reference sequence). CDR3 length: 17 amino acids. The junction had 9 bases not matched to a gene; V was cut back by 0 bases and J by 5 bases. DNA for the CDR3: TGTGCCAGCAGCCAAGATTGTACTGGGACAGGACATCAGCCCCAGCATTTT. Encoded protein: CASSQDCTGTGHQPQHF.

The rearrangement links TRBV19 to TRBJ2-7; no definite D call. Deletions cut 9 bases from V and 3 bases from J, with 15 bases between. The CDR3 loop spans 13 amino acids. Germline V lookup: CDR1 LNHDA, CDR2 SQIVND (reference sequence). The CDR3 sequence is CASSRSGNYEQYF. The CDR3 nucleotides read TGTGCCAGCAGCCGTAGTGGCAACTACGAGCAGTACTTC. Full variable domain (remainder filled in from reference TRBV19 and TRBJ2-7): DGGITQSPKYLFRKEGQNVTLSCEQNLNHDAMYWYRQDPGQGLRLIYYSQIVNDFQKGDIAEGYSVSREKKESFPLTVTSAQKNPTAFYLCASSRSGNYEQYFGPGTRLTVT.

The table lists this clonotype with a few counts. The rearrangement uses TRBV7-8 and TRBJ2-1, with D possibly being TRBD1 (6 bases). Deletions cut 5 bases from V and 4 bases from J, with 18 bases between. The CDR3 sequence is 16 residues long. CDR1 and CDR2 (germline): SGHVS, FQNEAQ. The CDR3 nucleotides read TGTGCCAGCAGCCCAGCTGGAAGAACAGGGTACAATGAGCAGTTCTTC. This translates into CASSPAGRTGYNEQFF.

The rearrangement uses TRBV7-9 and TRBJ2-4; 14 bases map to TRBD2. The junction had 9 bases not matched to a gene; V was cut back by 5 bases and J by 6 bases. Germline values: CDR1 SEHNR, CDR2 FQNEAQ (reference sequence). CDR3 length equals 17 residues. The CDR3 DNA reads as TGTGCCAGCAGCCCCCGACTAGCGGGAGGGCGGGGAAACATTCAGTACTTC. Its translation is CASSPRLAGGRGNIQYF.

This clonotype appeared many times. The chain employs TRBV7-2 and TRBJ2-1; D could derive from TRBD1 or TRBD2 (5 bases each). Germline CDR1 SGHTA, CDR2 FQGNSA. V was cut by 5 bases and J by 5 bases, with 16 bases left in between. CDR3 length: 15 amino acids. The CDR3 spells CASSLRRGVNNEQFF. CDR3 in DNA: TGTGCCAGCAGCCTCCGTAGAGGGGTAAACAATGAGCAGTTCTTC.

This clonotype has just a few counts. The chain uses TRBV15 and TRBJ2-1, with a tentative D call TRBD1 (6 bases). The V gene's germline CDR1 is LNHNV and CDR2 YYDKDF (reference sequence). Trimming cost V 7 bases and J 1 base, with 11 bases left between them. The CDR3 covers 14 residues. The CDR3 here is CATKQDSSYNEQFF. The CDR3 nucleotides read TGTGCCACCAAACAGGACAGTTCCTACAATGAGCAGTTCTTC.

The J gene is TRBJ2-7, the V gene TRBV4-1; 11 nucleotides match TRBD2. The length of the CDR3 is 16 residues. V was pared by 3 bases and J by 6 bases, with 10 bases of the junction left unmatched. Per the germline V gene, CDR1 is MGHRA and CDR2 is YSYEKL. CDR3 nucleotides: TGCGCCAGCAGCCAGGAAATTAGCGGGAGGGCCCCCGAGCAGTACTTC. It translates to CASSQEISGRAPEQYF.

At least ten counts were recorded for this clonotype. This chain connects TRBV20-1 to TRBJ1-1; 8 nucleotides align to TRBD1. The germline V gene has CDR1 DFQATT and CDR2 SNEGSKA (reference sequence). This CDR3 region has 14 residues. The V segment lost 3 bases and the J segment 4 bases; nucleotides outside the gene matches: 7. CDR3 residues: CSASPTGVATEAFF. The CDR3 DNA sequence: TGCAGTGCTAGCCCGACAGGGGTGGCCACTGAAGCTTTCTTT.

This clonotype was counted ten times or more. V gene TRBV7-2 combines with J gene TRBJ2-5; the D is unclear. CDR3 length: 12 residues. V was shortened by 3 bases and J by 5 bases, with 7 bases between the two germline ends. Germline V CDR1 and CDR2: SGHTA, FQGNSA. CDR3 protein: CASSFGRETQYF. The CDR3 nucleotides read TGTGCCAGCAGCTTTGGGCGGGAGACCCAGTACTTC.

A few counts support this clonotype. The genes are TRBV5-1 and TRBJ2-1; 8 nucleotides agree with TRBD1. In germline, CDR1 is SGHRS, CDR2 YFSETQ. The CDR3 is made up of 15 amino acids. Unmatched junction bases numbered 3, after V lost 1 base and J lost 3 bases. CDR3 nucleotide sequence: TGCGCCAGCAGCTTGCAACAGGGGGGCTACAATGAGCAGTTCTTC. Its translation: CASSLQQGGYNEQFF.